This entry describes one T cell receptor (beta chain). In germline, CDR1 is MDHEN, CDR2 SYDVKM. Trimming stripped 5 bases from V and 4 bases from J, with 12 bases between. This CDR3 has 14 residues. Source study methods: The authors estimated nucleated cell counts from reference gene primer amplification. Repertoires were generated with immunoSEQ multiplex PCR, while TCRdb's copy carries only in-frame clones and drops some. V, J and clone size were drawn from that table, and D and trimming were deduced from the DNA. The sample has approximately 65,000 clones; about 74% are singletons. This sample stems from a study of blood T cell repertoires in COVID-19. Study overall: Whether acute or convalescent, the COVID-19 samples came from the United States, Italy and Spain. T cells, B-cell-depleted T cells, or PBMCs provided the cDNA or gDNA that served as material.

The sample taken for sequencing was peripheral blood. This clonotype was obtained from a human donor in a cohort sampled during active COVID-19. J is TRBJ1-3 and V is TRBV28; D is uncertain. As DNA, the CDR3 is TGTGCCAGCAGTCTAGGAGGGTGGGGAAACACCATATATTTT. This encodes CASSLGGWGNTIYF.